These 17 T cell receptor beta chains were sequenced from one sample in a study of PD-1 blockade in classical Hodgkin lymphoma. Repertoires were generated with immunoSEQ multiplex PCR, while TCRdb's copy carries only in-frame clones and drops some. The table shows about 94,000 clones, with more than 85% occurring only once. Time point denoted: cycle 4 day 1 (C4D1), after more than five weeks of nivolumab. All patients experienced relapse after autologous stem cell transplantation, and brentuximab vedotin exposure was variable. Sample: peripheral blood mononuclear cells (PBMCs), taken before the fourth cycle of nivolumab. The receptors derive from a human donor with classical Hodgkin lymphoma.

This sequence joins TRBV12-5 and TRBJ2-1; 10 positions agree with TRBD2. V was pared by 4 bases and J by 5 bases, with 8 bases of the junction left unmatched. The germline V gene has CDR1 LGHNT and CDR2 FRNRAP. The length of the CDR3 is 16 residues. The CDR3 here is CASGSISGRGNNEQFF. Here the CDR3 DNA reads TGTGCTAGTGGTTCGATAAGCGGGAGGGGAAACAATGAGCAGTTCTTC.

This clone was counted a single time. CDR3 sequence (DNA): TGCGCCAGCAGTGAGTGGGACAAGTGGTCTCCCACTGAAGCTTTCTTT. It specifies CASSEWDKWSPTEAFF. The gene calls are TRBV10-2 and TRBJ1-1; D might be TRBD1 (6 bases). Trimming stripped 1 base from V and 4 bases from J, with 16 bases between. This CDR3 comprises 16 residues. Germline V gene lookup returns CDR1 WSHSY and CDR2 SAAADI.

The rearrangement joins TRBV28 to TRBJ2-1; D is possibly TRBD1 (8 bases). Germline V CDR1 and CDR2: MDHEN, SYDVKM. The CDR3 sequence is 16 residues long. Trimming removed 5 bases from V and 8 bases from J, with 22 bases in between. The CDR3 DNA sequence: TGTGCCAGCAGTAGACAGGGGCCTTTGGCGGGGGATGAGCAGTTCTTC. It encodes CASSRQGPLAGDEQFF.

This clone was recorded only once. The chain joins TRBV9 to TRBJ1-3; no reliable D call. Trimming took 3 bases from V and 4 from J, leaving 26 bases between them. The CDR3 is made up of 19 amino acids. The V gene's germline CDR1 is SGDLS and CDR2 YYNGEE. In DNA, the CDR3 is TGTGCCAGCAGCGAGACCCCCCAAGCCTCGGGCCATAGGGGAAACACCATATATTTT. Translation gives CASSETPQASGHRGNTIYF. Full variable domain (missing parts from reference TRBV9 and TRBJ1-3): DSGVTQTPKHLITATGQRVTLRCSPRSGDLSVYWYQQSLDQGLQFLIQYYNGEERAKGNILERFSAQQFPDLHSELNLSSLELGDSALYFCASSETPQASGHRGNTIYFGEGSWLTVV.

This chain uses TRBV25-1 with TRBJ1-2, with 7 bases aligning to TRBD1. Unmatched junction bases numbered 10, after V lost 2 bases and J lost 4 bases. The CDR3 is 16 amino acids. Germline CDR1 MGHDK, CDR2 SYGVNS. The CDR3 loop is CASSENGNRGGYGYTF. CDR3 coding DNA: TGTGCCAGCAGTGAAAATGGGAACAGGGGAGGCTATGGCTACACCTTC.

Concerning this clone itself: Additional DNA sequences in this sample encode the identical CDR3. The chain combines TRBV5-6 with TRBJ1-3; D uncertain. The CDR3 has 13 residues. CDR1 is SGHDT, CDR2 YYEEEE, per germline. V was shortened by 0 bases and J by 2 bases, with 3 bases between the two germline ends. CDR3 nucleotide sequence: TGTGCCAGCAGCTTGGGACCTGGAAACACCATATATTTT. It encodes CASSLGPGNTIYF.

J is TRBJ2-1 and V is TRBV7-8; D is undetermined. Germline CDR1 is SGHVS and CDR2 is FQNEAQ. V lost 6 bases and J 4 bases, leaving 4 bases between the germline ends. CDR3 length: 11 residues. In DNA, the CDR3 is TGTGCCAGCAGGGTTTACAATGAGCAGTTCTTC. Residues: CASRVYNEQFF. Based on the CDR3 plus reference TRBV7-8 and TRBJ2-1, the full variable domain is GAGVSQSPRYKVAKRGQDVALRCDPISGHVSLFWYQQALGQGPEFLTYFQNEAQLDKSGLPSDRFFAERPEGSVSTLKIQRTQQEDSAVYLCASRVYNEQFFGPGTRLTVL.

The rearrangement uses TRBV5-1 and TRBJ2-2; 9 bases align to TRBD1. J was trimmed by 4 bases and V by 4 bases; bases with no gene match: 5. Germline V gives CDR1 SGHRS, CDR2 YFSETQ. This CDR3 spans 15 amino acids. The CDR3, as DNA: TGCGCCAGCAGCCTCTCGGGACAGGGCACCGGGGAGCTGTTTTTT. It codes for CASSLSGQGTGELFF.

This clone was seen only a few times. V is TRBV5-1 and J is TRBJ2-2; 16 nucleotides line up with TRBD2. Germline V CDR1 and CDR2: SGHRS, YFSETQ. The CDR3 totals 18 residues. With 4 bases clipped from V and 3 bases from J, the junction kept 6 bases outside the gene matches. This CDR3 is CASSMGLAGGPDTGELFF. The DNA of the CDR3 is TGCGCCAGCAGCATGGGACTAGCGGGAGGGCCCGACACCGGGGAGCTGTTTTTT.

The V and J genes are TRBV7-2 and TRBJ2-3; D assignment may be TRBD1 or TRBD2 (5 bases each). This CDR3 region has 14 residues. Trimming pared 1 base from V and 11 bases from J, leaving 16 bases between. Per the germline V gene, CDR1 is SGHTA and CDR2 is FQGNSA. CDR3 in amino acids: CASSLGGTLRGQYF. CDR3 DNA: TGTGCCAGCAGCTTAGGGGGGACCCTCCGGGGGCAGTATTTT.

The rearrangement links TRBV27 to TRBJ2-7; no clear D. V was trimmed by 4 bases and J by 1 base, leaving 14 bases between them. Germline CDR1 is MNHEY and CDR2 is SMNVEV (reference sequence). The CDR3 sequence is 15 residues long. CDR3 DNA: TGTGCCAGCAGTTGGGGAACGCACCCTTCCTACGAGCAGTACTTC. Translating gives CASSWGTHPSYEQYF.

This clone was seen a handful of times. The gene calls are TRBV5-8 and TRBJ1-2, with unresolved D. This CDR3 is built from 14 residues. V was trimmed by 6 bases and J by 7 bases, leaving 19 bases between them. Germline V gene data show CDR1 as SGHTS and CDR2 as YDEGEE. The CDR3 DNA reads TGTGCCAGCATCCTGGCCATCCGGTCTATTGGCTACACCTTC. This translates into CASILAIRSIGYTF.

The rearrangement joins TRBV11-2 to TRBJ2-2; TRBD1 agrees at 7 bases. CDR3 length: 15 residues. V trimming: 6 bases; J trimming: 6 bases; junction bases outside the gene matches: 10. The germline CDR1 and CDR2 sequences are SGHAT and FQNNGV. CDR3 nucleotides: TGTGCCAGCAGGCAGCCGGGACAGCGGCCCGGGGAGCTGTTTTTT. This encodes CASRQPGQRPGELFF.

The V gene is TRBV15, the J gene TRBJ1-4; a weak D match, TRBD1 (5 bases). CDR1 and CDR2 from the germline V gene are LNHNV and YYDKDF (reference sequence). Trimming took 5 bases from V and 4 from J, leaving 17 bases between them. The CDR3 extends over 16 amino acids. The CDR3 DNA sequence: TGTGCCACCAGCCCCGGAGGGTTAGGGGTTAATGAAAAACTGTTTTTT. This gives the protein CATSPGGLGVNEKLFF.

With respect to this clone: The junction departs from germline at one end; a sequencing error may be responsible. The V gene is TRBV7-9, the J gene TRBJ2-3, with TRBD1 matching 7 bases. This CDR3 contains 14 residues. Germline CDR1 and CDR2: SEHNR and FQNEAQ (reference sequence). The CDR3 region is CASSLGEGTDAQYF. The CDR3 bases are TGTGCCAGCAGCTTAGGTGAGGGGACAGATGCGCAGTATTTT.

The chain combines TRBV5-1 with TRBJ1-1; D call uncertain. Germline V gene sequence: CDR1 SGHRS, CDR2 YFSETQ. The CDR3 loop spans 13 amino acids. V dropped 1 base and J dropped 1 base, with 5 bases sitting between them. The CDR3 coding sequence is TGCGCCAGCAGCTTGCGGCAGAACACTGAAGCTTTCTTT. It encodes CASSLRQNTEAFF.

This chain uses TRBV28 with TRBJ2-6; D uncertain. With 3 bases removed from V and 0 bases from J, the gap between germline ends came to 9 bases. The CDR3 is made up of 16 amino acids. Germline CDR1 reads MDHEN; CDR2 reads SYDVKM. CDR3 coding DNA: TGTGCCAGCAGTTTGCCACAACACTCTGGGGCCAACGTCCTGACTTTC. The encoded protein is CASSLPQHSGANVLTF.